This TCR beta chain was sequenced for a study of T cells and copy number aberrations in small-cell lung cancer. Donors had limited-stage small-cell lung cancer and underwent surgical resection in Hangzhou, China, between the late 2000s and the early 2020s. Donors were all either smokers or heavy second-hand smokers. Tumor regions needed an expected yield of at least 150 ng DNA. TCRdb keeps only in-frame clones here, not all; method: immunoSEQ multiplex PCR. The sample consists of more than 800 clones, about 93% of them appearing once. V was pared by 0 bases and J by 1 base, with 7 bases between. The V gene's germline CDR1 is SGHTA and CDR2 FQGTGA. The CDR3 has 14 amino acids.

The chain uses TRBV7-3 and TRBJ2-7; no clear D gene. The receptor's source is a woman in her forties or fifties with small cell lung cancer. Sequenced: tumor tissue. The CDR3 spells CASSLTPDSYEQYF. CDR3 in DNA: TGTGCCAGCAGCTTAACCCCCGATTCCTACGAGCAGTACTTC.